Listed below are T cell receptor beta chains from one sample, sequenced in a study of blood T cell repertoires in COVID-19. Assay used: immunoSEQ multiplex PCR; TCRdb lists only in-frame clones, some missing. The sample carries more than 35,000 clones, around four fifths recorded once. The sample taken for sequencing was peripheral blood. These receptors were obtained from an elderly man with active or convalescent COVID-19. Both conserved end residues are part of each CDR3. D genes are given only for firm matches. Clone size is given for some rows only: seen once, a few or many times, or a class if the clone is expanded.

J gene | clone size | V gene | CDR3 length | D gene | CDR3 protein | CDR3 DNA
TRBJ2-5 | . | TRBV10-3 | 13 | TRBD1 | CAIGQGAQETQYF | TGTGCCATCGGCCAGGGGGCCCAAGAGACCCAGTACTTC
TRBJ2-2 | few | TRBV9 | 16 | TRBD2 | CASSDPGLDYTGELFF | TGTGCCAGCAGCGATCCGGGACTAGACTACACCGGGGAGCTGTTTTTT
TRBJ2-2 | . | TRBV10-3 | 15 | . | CAISEPTGNTGELFF | TGTGCCATCAGTGAGCCAACAGGGAACACCGGGGAGCTGTTTTTT
TRBJ1-1 | . | TRBV27 | 16 | TRBD1 | CASRKVFGQGGTEAFF | TGTGCCAGCAGGAAAGTCTTCGGACAGGGGGGCACTGAAGCTTTCTTT
TRBJ1-6 | . | TRBV6-2/TRBV6-3 | 15 | TRBD1 | CASSYSQGASSPLHF | TGTGCCAGCAGTTACTCGCAGGGGGCGAGTTCACCCCTCCACTTT
TRBJ2-5 | . | TRBV19 | 11 | . | CASSDSRTEYF | TGTGCCAGTAGTGACTCGAGGACTGAGTACTTC
TRBJ1-2 | . | TRBV4-3 | 14 | . | CASSQSDNLRGYTF | TGCGCCAGCAGCCAGTCCGACAACCTTAGGGGCTACACCTTC
TRBJ2-5 | . | TRBV7-7 | 14 | . | CASSLASGDETQYF | TGTGCTAGCAGCTTAGCTTCAGGGGATGAGACCCAGTACTTC
TRBJ2-3 | . | TRBV7-9 | 15 | . | CASSLGALSIDTQYF | TGTGCCAGCAGCTTAGGGGCGCTCTCCATAGATACGCAGTATTTT
TRBJ2-5 | . | TRBV12-3/TRBV12-4 | 12 | . | CASSRGDITQYF | TGTGCCAGCAGCCGGGGAGACATTACCCAGTACTTC
TRBJ2-3 | . | TRBV9 | 17 | TRBD1 | CASSPAAGQGAIDTQYF | TGTGCCAGCAGCCCCGCCGCGGGACAGGGGGCCATAGATACGCAGTATTTT
TRBJ2-1 | few | TRBV29-1 | 15 | TRBD2 | CSVEGPAGVYNEQFF | TGCAGCGTTGAAGGTCCGGCGGGAGTATACAATGAGCAGTTCTTC
TRBJ1-1 | few | TRBV5-8 | 13 | . | CASSLRGWTEAFF | TGTGCCAGCAGCTTGCGGGGGTGGACTGAAGCTTTCTTT
TRBJ1-1 | few | TRBV7-9 | 14 | TRBD1 | CASSLGAGGVTAFF | TGTGCCAGCAGCTTAGGGGCAGGGGGCGTTACCGCTTTCTTT
TRBJ2-7 | . | TRBV7-2 | 14 | TRBD2 | CASRAGGPEYEQYF | TGTGCCAGCAGGGCGGGGGGGCCTGAGTACGAGCAGTACTTC
TRBJ1-4 | . | TRBV5-1 | 16 | . | CASKAGNVATNEKLFF | TGCGCCAGCAAGGCAGGGAACGTTGCAACTAATGAAAAACTGTTTTTT
TRBJ1-1 | . | TRBV7-9 | 13 | . | CASSPQWNTEAFF | TGTGCCAGCAGCCCACAGTGGAACACTGAAGCTTTCTTT
TRBJ1-4 | few | TRBV30 | 15 | TRBD1 | CAWREPRAGGEKLFF | TGTGCCTGGAGAGAACCTAGGGCAGGGGGTGAAAAACTGTTTTTT
TRBJ1-1 | . | TRBV11-1 | 16 | TRBD1 | CASSRLWGQANTEAFF | TGTGCCAGCAGCCGATTGTGGGGACAGGCGAACACTGAAGCTTTCTTT
TRBJ1-2 | . | TRBV28 | 11 | . | CASRAGYGYTF | TGTGCCAGCAGAGCAGGCTATGGCTACACCTTC
TRBJ2-5 | . | TRBV18 | 16 | TRBD1 | CASSPRGSGQGVTQYF | TGTGCCAGCTCACCAAGGGGATCAGGACAGGGGGTCACCCAGTACTTC
TRBJ1-1 | . | TRBV4-3 | 13 | . | CASSQGWGAEAFF | TGCGCCAGCAGCCAAGGCTGGGGAGCTGAAGCTTTCTTT
TRBJ2-7 | . | TRBV6-5 | 14 | TRBD1 | CASSYDRGRNEQYF | TGTGCCAGCAGTTACGACAGGGGGCGGAACGAGCAGTACTTC
TRBJ1-2 | . | TRBV19 | 13 | . | CASSILTAGSYTF | TGTGCCAGTAGTATTTTGACAGCCGGTTCCTACACCTTC
TRBJ2-7 | . | TRBV28 | 13 | . | CASLRTADYEQYF | TGTGCCAGCCTAAGGACAGCCGATTACGAGCAGTACTTC
TRBJ2-7 | . | TRBV4-1 | 14 | . | CASSQETGWYEQYF | TGCGCCAGCAGCCAAGAGACAGGCTGGTACGAGCAGTACTTC
TRBJ2-1 | . | TRBV7-8 | 15 | TRBD2 | CASSTREGPFNEQFF | TGTGCCAGCAGCACACGGGAGGGCCCCTTCAATGAGCAGTTCTTC
TRBJ2-2 | . | TRBV7-2 | 17 | TRBD1 | CASSIRAGTGNTGELFF | TGTGCCAGCAGCATTAGAGCCGGGACAGGGAACACCGGGGAGCTGTTTTTT
TRBJ2-7 | . | TRBV7-8 | 17 | TRBD1 | CASSRASRSRGRAGQYF | TGTGCCAGCAGCCGAGCGTCCCGGTCCAGGGGGCGGGCAGGGCAGTACTTC
TRBJ2-7 | . | TRBV6-1 | 19 | TRBD1 | CASSERPGTGGPGSYEQYF | TGTGCCAGCAGCGAACGTCCCGGGACAGGGGGCCCGGGGTCCTACGAGCAGTACTTC
TRBJ1-3 | . | TRBV6-1 | 15 | . | CASSEWGATGNTIYF | TGTGCCAGCAGTGAGTGGGGAGCAACTGGAAACACCATATATTTT
TRBJ2-7 | . | TRBV30 | 14 | TRBD2 | CAWSGASGTYEQYF | TGTGCCTGGAGTGGGGCTAGCGGTACCTACGAGCAGTACTTC
TRBJ1-1 | once | TRBV30 | 14 | TRBD1 | CAWRAGTVYTEAFF | TGTGCCTGGAGGGCCGGGACAGTATACACTGAAGCTTTCTTT
TRBJ2-1 | . | TRBV29-1 | 16 | TRBD2 | CSVEGMASGGDNEQFF | TGCAGCGTTGAAGGTATGGCTAGCGGGGGAGACAATGAGCAGTTCTTC
TRBJ2-7 | . | TRBV4-3 | 14 | . | CASSQDQGPYEQYF | TGCGCCAGCAGCCAAGATCAGGGTCCCTACGAGCAGTACTTC
TRBJ2-7 | . | TRBV6-5 | 14 | TRBD1 | CASRKGTGFHEQYF | TGTGCCAGCCGCAAGGGGACAGGGTTCCACGAGCAGTACTTC
TRBJ1-2 | . | TRBV5-4 | 15 | TRBD1 | CASSLPRQGASGYTF | TGTGCCAGCAGCTTACCGAGACAGGGGGCATCTGGCTACACCTTC